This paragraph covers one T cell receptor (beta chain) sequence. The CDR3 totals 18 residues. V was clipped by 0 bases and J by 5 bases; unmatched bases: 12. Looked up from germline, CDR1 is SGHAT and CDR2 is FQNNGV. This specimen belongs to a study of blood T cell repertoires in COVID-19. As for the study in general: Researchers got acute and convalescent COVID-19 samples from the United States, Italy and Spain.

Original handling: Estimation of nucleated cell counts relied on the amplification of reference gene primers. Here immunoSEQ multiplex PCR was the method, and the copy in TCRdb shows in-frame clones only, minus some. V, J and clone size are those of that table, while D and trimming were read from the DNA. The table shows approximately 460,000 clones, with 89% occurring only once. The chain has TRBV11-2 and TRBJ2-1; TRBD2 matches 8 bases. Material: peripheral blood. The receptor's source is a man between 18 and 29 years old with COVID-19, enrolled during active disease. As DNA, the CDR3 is TGTGCCAGCAGCTTAGATTCCGGACTAGCTGGGGTGAACAATGAGCAGTTCTTC. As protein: CASSLDSGLAGVNNEQFF.